This TCR beta chain derives from a study of human CD8 memory T cell subsets (dated by TCRdb to about 2020). Some background on the complete study: To assess clonal relationships, the TCRbeta repertoires of stem-like (TSTEM), progenitor exhausted-like (TPEX) and effector memory CD8+ T cell subsets were compared. Six donors each provided TSTEM, TPEX and effector memory subsets, and TCRbeta repertoires were obtained from all six. Study-wide conclusions, independent of this receptor: Sequencing was limited to TCRbeta chains, and the repertoire comparisons were based on a handful of donors analyzed with paired t-tests and Bonferroni correction. Normalized Shannon-Wiener diversity was similarly high in the TSTEM and TPEX subsets, while the effector memory subsets were comparatively less diverse. Clonotypes were shared with effector memory cells by both stem-like subsets, but only minimal overlap was found between TSTEM and TPEX repertoires, suggesting distinct antigen spectra. Based on Chao1 estimates, TSTEM subsets appeared to have greater repertoire diversity than TPEX subsets, which may reflect a broader range of specificities.

CCR7+ PD-1- TIGIT- cells were the ones classified as stem-like memory CD8+ T cells (TSTEM). Peripheral blood mononuclear cells were isolated from healthy donor buffy coats by density gradient separation. In the study, total CD8+ T cells were enriched by negative magnetic separation with EasySep or MojoSort CD8+ T cell isolation kits. An RNeasy Mini Kit was used to extract total RNA from duplicate vials of around 150,000 sorted CD8+ T cells per subset. The PBMCs were used fresh or after being cryopreserved in fetal bovine serum with 10% DMSO. CD8+ T cell subsets were sorted to purity by fluorescence-activated cell sorting on a FACSAria III. Reading the germline V gene gives CDR1 MRHNA and CDR2 SNTAGT. The CDR3 starts with the cysteine, ends with the phenylalanine, and has 14 residues. The DNA is unrecorded. Sequencing instrument: NextSeq 550. A Human TCR Profiling Kit was used to prepare UMI-labeled 5' RACE TCRbeta libraries. Every TCRbeta library was prepared in parallel, with the same number of PCR cycles used for all of the libraries. On the study's bioinformatics: Each TCRbeta library contained between roughly 2,800 and 20,000 functional CDR3beta clonotypes. UMI extraction and consensus assembly used MIGEC 1.2.9, requiring at least three reads per UMI. MiXCR 3.0.3 was used to extract in-frame CDR3beta repertoires. Each sample was downsampled to 42,000 randomly selected UMIs before diversity metrics were calculated in VDJtools 1.2.1. Repertoire overlap metrics D, R and F2 were calculated in VDJtools for the top 3,000 clones of each sample pair. Following reprocessing of the reads by TCRdb, the data hold one row per CDR3 protein sequence and no DNA is available. The V and J calls shown here were made by TCRdb, not taken from the authors' results. For this sample, the table gives thousands of distinct CDR3 sequences. Around a fifth of the sample rests with the top ten.

This clonotype qualifies as medium-sized (0.01 to 0.1%) by its frequency, with no count on file. No cognate antigen has been identified for it. The chain employs TRBV6-4 and TRBJ1-1. The source is a human donor in good health. The sequenced material came from CD8+ stem-like memory T cells (TSCM and TCM) sorted from PBMCs. The cell subset or site label, read with the paper, signifies: stem-like memory CD8 T cells (TSTEM), CCR7+ PD-1- TIGIT-. The CDR3 reads CASSDSGEGSEAFF.